The rows below give T cell receptor beta chains drawn from one sample of a study of low-dose radiotherapy and immunotherapy resistance in tumors. TCRdb reanalysed the reads using MiXCR and keeps one entry per CDR3 protein. The data contain just over 90,000 distinct CDR3 sequences, under 25% of them seen just once; the ten biggest clones take up roughly 13%. The sample here was PBMCs, taken after low-dose radiotherapy plus immunotherapy. The source is a female donor with ovarian cancer. Each CDR3 is given with its conserved first and last residue. Each record gives: D gene, clone size, J gene, V gene, CDR3 protein, CDR3 DNA. D genes are given only for firm matches. The size field is filled for only some rows; it gives once, few, many or a size class.

D gene: NA; clone size: many; J gene: TRBJ2-5; V gene: TRBV19; CDR3 protein: CASSGPLGETQYF; CDR3 DNA: TGTGCCAGTTCCGGGCCTTTGGGGGAGACCCAGTACTTC
D gene: TRBD2; clone size: many; J gene: TRBJ2-2; V gene: TRBV7-2; CDR3 protein: CASSPRTSGRGGELFF; CDR3 DNA: TGTGCCAGCAGCCCCCGGACTAGCGGGAGGGGGGGGGAGCTGTTTTTT
D gene: TRBD2; clone size: many; J gene: TRBJ2-3; V gene: TRBV20-1; CDR3 protein: CSARDRRRPSGIADTQYF; CDR3 DNA: TGCAGTGCTAGAGATCGACGTAGGCCTAGCGGGATCGCAGATACGCAGTATTTT
D gene: NA; clone size: many; J gene: TRBJ1-1; V gene: TRBV9; CDR3 protein: CASTPSGNTEAFF; CDR3 DNA: TGTGCCAGCACCCCCAGCGGAAACACTGAAGCTTTCTTT
D gene: NA; clone size: many; J gene: TRBJ1-6; V gene: TRBV2; CDR3 protein: CASAPSRNSPLHF; CDR3 DNA: TGTGCCAGCGCTCCCAGTAGGAATTCACCCCTCCACTTT
D gene: NA; clone size: many; J gene: TRBJ2-7; V gene: TRBV28; CDR3 protein: CASRKRAYEQYF; CDR3 DNA: TGTGCCAGCAGGAAAAGGGCCTACGAGCAGTACTTC
D gene: TRBD1; clone size: many; J gene: TRBJ2-2; V gene: TRBV9; CDR3 protein: CASSVGTGYTGELFF; CDR3 DNA: TGTGCCAGCAGCGTAGGGACAGGATACACCGGGGAGCTGTTTTTT
D gene: NA; clone size: many; J gene: TRBJ1-3; V gene: TRBV20-1; CDR3 protein: CSALVDSGNTIYF; CDR3 DNA: TGCAGTGCCCTCGTAGACAGTGGAAACACCATATATTTT
D gene: NA; clone size: many; J gene: TRBJ1-4; V gene: TRBV5-4; CDR3 protein: CASSLGDEKLFF; CDR3 DNA: TGTGCCAGCAGCCTCGGGGATGAAAAACTGTTTTTT
D gene: TRBD2; clone size: many; J gene: TRBJ2-3; V gene: TRBV24-1; CDR3 protein: CATSDFSSGSTDTQYF; CDR3 DNA: TGTGCCACCAGTGATTTCAGTAGCGGGAGCACAGATACGCAGTATTTT
D gene: TRBD1; clone size: NA; J gene: TRBJ1-2; V gene: TRBV19; CDR3 protein: CASSFSRDSNYGYTF; CDR3 DNA: TGTGCCAGTAGTTTCTCCCGGGACAGTAACTATGGCTACACCTTC
D gene: NA; clone size: many; J gene: TRBJ2-3; V gene: TRBV28; CDR3 protein: CASSPLQGSSTDTQYF; CDR3 DNA: TGTGCCAGCAGTCCCCTCCAGGGATCTAGCACAGATACGCAGTATTTT
D gene: NA; clone size: many; J gene: TRBJ2-3; V gene: TRBV12-5; CDR3 protein: CASGASGTDTQYF; CDR3 DNA: TGTGCTAGTGGTGCTAGCGGCACAGATACGCAGTATTTT
D gene: TRBD2; clone size: NA; J gene: TRBJ2-1; V gene: TRBV3-1; CDR3 protein: CASSPGLAGGGNEQFF; CDR3 DNA: TGTGCCAGCAGCCCTGGGCTAGCGGGAGGGGGTAATGAGCAGTTCTTC
D gene: NA; clone size: many; J gene: TRBJ2-3; V gene: TRBV6-1; CDR3 protein: CASSETGSTDTQYF; CDR3 DNA: TGTGCCAGCAGTGAAACCGGGAGCACAGATACGCAGTATTTT
D gene: TRBD1; clone size: few; J gene: TRBJ1-5; V gene: TRBV19; CDR3 protein: CASSIRGPGGDQPQHF; CDR3 DNA: TGTGCCAGTAGTATACGAGGTCCAGGGGGGGATCAGCCCCAGCATTTT
D gene: TRBD2; clone size: few; J gene: TRBJ2-3; V gene: TRBV29-1; CDR3 protein: CSVASGSRTDTQYF; CDR3 DNA: TGCAGCGTTGCCAGCGGGAGCCGCACAGATACGCAGTATTTT
D gene: NA; clone size: NA; J gene: TRBJ2-7; V gene: TRBV20-1; CDR3 protein: CSVTRGGASYEQYF; CDR3 DNA: TGCAGTGTTACTAGGGGGGGTGCCTCCTACGAGCAGTACTTC
D gene: NA; clone size: many; J gene: TRBJ2-5; V gene: TRBV11-1; CDR3 protein: CASSLAGVSEETQYF; CDR3 DNA: TGTGCCAGCAGCTTAGCGGGGGTTAGCGAAGAGACCCAGTACTTC
D gene: NA; clone size: many; J gene: TRBJ2-1; V gene: TRBV11-1; CDR3 protein: CASSLRQVYNEQFF; CDR3 DNA: TGTGCCAGCAGCCTTCGCCAGGTCTACAATGAGCAGTTCTTC
D gene: NA; clone size: NA; J gene: TRBJ2-1; V gene: TRBV29-1; CDR3 protein: CSVDRGSAEQFF; CDR3 DNA: TGCAGCGTTGATCGGGGTTCCGCTGAGCAGTTCTTC
D gene: TRBD1; clone size: NA; J gene: TRBJ1-1; V gene: TRBV5-1; CDR3 protein: CASSKGQGTEAFF; CDR3 DNA: TGCGCCAGCAGCAAGGGACAGGGAACTGAAGCTTTCTTT
D gene: NA; clone size: many; J gene: TRBJ1-1; V gene: TRBV28; CDR3 protein: CASSLPQGYTEAFF; CDR3 DNA: TGTGCCAGCAGTTTACCGCAGGGATACACTGAAGCTTTCTTT
D gene: NA; clone size: many; J gene: TRBJ2-5; V gene: TRBV12-3/TRBV12-4; CDR3 protein: CASSGSMGGQETQYF; CDR3 DNA: TGTGCCAGCAGTGGTTCGATGGGCGGCCAAGAGACCCAGTACTTC
D gene: NA; clone size: many; J gene: TRBJ2-7; V gene: TRBV11-3; CDR3 protein: CASSKQGGYEQYF; CDR3 DNA: TGTGCCAGCAGCAAACAGGGAGGCTACGAGCAGTACTTC
D gene: TRBD2; clone size: many; J gene: TRBJ2-7; V gene: TRBV6-2/TRBV6-3; CDR3 protein: CASSWTSGNFYEQYF; CDR3 DNA: TGTGCCAGCAGTTGGACTAGCGGAAACTTCTACGAGCAGTACTTC
D gene: NA; clone size: few; J gene: TRBJ2-3; V gene: TRBV18; CDR3 protein: CASSPLQRTTDTQYF; CDR3 DNA: TGTGCCAGCTCACCTCTCCAGCGAACCACAGATACGCAGTATTTT
D gene: NA; clone size: many; J gene: TRBJ2-2; V gene: TRBV12-3/TRBV12-4; CDR3 protein: CASSLAFWENTGELFF; CDR3 DNA: TGTGCCAGCAGTTTAGCGTTTTGGGAGAACACCGGGGAGCTGTTTTTT
D gene: TRBD1; clone size: many; J gene: TRBJ1-2; V gene: TRBV19; CDR3 protein: CASSMNGEDRGAIGYTF; CDR3 DNA: TGTGCCAGTAGTATGAACGGCGAGGACAGGGGGGCGATTGGCTACACCTTC
D gene: NA; clone size: many; J gene: TRBJ2-2; V gene: TRBV14; CDR3 protein: CASSPLPRQGGLFF; CDR3 DNA: TGTGCCAGCAGCCCCCTTCCTAGGCAGGGGGGTCTGTTTTTT
D gene: NA; clone size: many; J gene: TRBJ2-5; V gene: TRBV20-1; CDR3 protein: CSASIQGETQYF; CDR3 DNA: TGCAGTGCTAGTATCCAGGGAGAGACCCAGTACTTC
D gene: NA; clone size: many; J gene: TRBJ2-3; V gene: TRBV7-9; CDR3 protein: CASSLVKPTDTQYF; CDR3 DNA: TGTGCCAGCAGCTTGGTGAAACCCACAGATACGCAGTATTTT
D gene: NA; clone size: many; J gene: TRBJ2-2; V gene: TRBV19; CDR3 protein: CASSILRATTGELFF; CDR3 DNA: TGTGCCAGTAGTATTCTTAGGGCGACCACCGGGGAGCTGTTTTTT
D gene: NA; clone size: many; J gene: TRBJ2-3; V gene: TRBV6-6; CDR3 protein: CASSYGTGLGTDTQYF; CDR3 DNA: TGTGCCAGCAGTTACGGAACAGGGTTGGGCACAGATACGCAGTATTTT
D gene: NA; clone size: many; J gene: TRBJ2-5; V gene: TRBV18; CDR3 protein: CASSPAGTSETQYF; CDR3 DNA: TGTGCCAGCTCACCCGCAGGCACATCGGAGACCCAGTACTTC
D gene: NA; clone size: many; J gene: TRBJ2-5; V gene: TRBV20-1; CDR3 protein: CSARDTTGATQYF; CDR3 DNA: TGCAGTGCTAGAGATACTACAGGAGCGACCCAGTACTTC
D gene: NA; clone size: many; J gene: TRBJ2-3; V gene: TRBV3-1; CDR3 protein: CASSQDVATDTQYF; CDR3 DNA: TGTGCCAGCAGCCAAGATGTAGCCACAGATACGCAGTATTTT
D gene: NA; clone size: many; J gene: TRBJ2-7; V gene: TRBV5-1; CDR3 protein: CASSFGVNSYEQYF; CDR3 DNA: TGCGCCAGCAGCTTCGGGGTTAACTCCTACGAGCAGTACTTC
D gene: TRBD1; clone size: medium-sized; J gene: TRBJ2-5; V gene: TRBV23-1; CDR3 protein: CASSQYRDSQETQYF; CDR3 DNA: TGCGCCAGCAGTCAATACCGGGACAGCCAAGAGACCCAGTACTTC
D gene: NA; clone size: few; J gene: TRBJ1-5; V gene: TRBV30; CDR3 protein: CAWSPGFNQPQHF; CDR3 DNA: TGTGCCTGGAGTCCAGGATTCAATCAGCCCCAGCATTTT